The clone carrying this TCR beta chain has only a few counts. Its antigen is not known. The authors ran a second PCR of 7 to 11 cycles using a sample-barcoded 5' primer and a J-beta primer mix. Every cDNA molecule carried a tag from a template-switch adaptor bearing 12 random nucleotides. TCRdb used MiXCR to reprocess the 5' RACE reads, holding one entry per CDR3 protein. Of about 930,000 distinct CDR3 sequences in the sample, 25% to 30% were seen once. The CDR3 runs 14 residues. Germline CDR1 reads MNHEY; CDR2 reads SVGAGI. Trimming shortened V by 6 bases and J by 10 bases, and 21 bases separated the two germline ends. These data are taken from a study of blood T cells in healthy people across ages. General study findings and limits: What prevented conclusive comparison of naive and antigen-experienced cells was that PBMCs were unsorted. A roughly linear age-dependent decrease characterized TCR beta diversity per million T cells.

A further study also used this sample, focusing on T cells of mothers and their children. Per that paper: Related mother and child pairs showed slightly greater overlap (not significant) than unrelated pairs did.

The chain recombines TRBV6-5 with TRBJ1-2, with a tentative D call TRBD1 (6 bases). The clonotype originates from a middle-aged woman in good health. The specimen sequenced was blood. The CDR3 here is CASRPETGRPAYTF. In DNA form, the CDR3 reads TGTGCCAGCAGGCCCGAGACAGGACGTCCAGCCTACACCTTC.